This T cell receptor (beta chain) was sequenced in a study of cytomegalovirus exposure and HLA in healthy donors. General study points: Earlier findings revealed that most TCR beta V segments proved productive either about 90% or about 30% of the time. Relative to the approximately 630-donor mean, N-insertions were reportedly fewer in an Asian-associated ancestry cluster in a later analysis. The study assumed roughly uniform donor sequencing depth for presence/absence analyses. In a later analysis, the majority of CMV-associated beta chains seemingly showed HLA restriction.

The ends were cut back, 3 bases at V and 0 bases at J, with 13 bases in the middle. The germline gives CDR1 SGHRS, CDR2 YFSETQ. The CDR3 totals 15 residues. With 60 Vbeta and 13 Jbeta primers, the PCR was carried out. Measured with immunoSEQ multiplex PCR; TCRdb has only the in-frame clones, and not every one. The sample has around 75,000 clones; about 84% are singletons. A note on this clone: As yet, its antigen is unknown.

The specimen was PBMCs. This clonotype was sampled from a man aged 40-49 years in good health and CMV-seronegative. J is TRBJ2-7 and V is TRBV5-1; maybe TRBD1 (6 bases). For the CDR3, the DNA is TGCGCCAGCAGCTCCGCCGGGACATACTCCTACGAGCAGTACTTC. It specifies CASSSAGTYSYEQYF.